The 21 T cell receptor beta chains presented below share a single source sample, sequenced in a study of blood T cell repertoires in COVID-19. Here immunoSEQ multiplex PCR was the method, and the copy in TCRdb shows in-frame clones only, minus some. The table has fewer than 60,000 clones, about 90% seen once; the top ten hold about 9.5%. The sample taken for sequencing was peripheral blood. The receptors here all came from a human donor with acute or convalescent COVID-19. The donor label of this sample is uncertain.

The chain uses TRBV19 and TRBJ2-2, with a possible D match to TRBD1 (6 bases). Deletions cut 4 bases from V and 1 base from J, with 10 bases between. The CDR3 extends over 15 amino acids. CDR1 is LNHDA and CDR2 is SQIVND in the germline V gene (reference sequence). The CDR3 DNA sequence: TGTGCCAGTAGTAATCCAGGGGAGAACACCGGGGAGCTGTTTTTT. Translating it yields CASSNPGENTGELFF.

The V call is TRBV5-4, the J call TRBJ2-1; 8 bases fit TRBD2. Germline assignment: CDR1 SGHNT and CDR2 YYREEE (reference sequence). The CDR3 loop spans 15 amino acids. The J segment lost 7 bases and the V segment lost 0 bases, leaving 6 bases of the junction unmatched. The CDR3: CASSLVGASGNEQFF. For the CDR3, the DNA is TGTGCCAGCAGCTTGGTAGGGGCTAGCGGGAATGAGCAGTTCTTC.

This chain uses TRBV5-1 with TRBJ1-4, with unresolved D. The CDR3 is 15 amino acids. Germline loops: CDR1 SGHRS, CDR2 YFSETQ. Deletions cut 1 base from V and 4 bases from J, with 11 bases between. CDR3 DNA sequence: TGCGCCAGCAGCTTGAGCGCCGGGAATAATGAAAAACTGTTTTTT. This encodes CASSLSAGNNEKLFF.

Written as DNA, the CDR3 is TGTGCCAGCAGCTTAGCGCCGACAGGGGGTGGCTACACCTTC. Its protein product is CASSLAPTGGGYTF. The chain couples TRBV7-2 to TRBJ1-2, with 9 bases matching TRBD1. With 0 bases clipped from V and 7 bases from J, the junction kept 3 bases outside the gene matches. CDR1 is SGHTA and CDR2 is FQGNSA in the germline V gene. The CDR3 totals 14 residues.

The V gene is TRBV5-6, the J gene TRBJ1-5, with D maybe TRBD1 (5 bases). The V gene lost 2 bases and the J gene lost 4 bases, with 10 bases spanning the gap. CDR3 size: 14 residues. CDR1 SGHDT and CDR2 YYEEEE come from the germline V gene. CDR3 bases: TGTGCCAGCAGCTTCAGGGTACGAAATCAGCCCCAGCATTTT. Translating gives CASSFRVRNQPQHF.

The chain couples TRBV29-1 to TRBJ1-1; possible D gene TRBD1, 6 bases. The CDR3 is 13 residues long. The germline gives CDR1 SQVTM, CDR2 ANQGSEA. With 3 bases removed from V and 5 bases from J, the gap between germline ends came to 13 bases. Here the CDR3 reads CSVEPGGGTEAFF. As DNA, the CDR3 is TGCAGCGTTGAGCCTGGGGGCGGGACTGAAGCTTTCTTT.

This sequence joins TRBV27 and TRBJ2-7, with 7 bases aligning to TRBD2. V was pared by 11 bases and J by 6 bases, with 10 bases of the junction left unmatched. The length of the CDR3 is 12 residues. CDR1 MNHEY and CDR2 SMNVEV come from the germline V gene (reference sequence). The CDR3 nucleotides read TGTGCCGGCCGCGCGGGAGTCTCCGAGCAGTACGTC. The encoded protein is CAGRAGVSEQYV.

This clone has just one count. V usage is TRBV19 and J usage is TRBJ2-2; D unclear. Trimming cost V 7 bases and J 6 bases, with 12 bases left between them. The CDR3 is 13 amino acids. CDR1 and CDR2 (germline): LNHDA, SQIVND (reference sequence). The CDR3 spells CASTGTLSGELFF. The CDR3, as DNA: TGTGCCAGTACAGGCACCCTTTCCGGGGAGCTGTTTTTT.

The gene calls are TRBV3-1 (or the pseudogene TRBV3-2) and TRBJ1-2; 8 bases align to TRBD1. CDR1 and CDR2 from the germline V gene are LGHDT and YNNKEL (reference sequence). V lost 6 bases, J lost 7 bases, and 7 bases stayed unmatched. This CDR3 comprises 13 residues. The CDR3 region has the DNA TGTGCCAGCAGACATCAGGACAGGGCTGGCTACACCTTC. Its translation: CASRHQDRAGYTF.

J is TRBJ2-3 and V is TRBV18; 9 nucleotides align to TRBD2. From germline, CDR1 is KGHSH and CDR2 LQKENI. The trim removed 1 base at V and 6 bases at J, leaving 17 bases unmatched. The length of the CDR3 is 19 residues. CDR3 DNA: TGTGCCAGCTCACCACGGTTTGGCACTAGCGGGTCGTGGCGTGATACGCAGTATTTT. Its translation is CASSPRFGTSGSWRDTQYF.

The genes are TRBV29-1 and TRBJ2-5; the match to TRBD2 covers 12 bases. The CDR3 spans 14 residues. Germline V gives CDR1 SQVTM, CDR2 ANQGSEA. Trimming cost V 7 bases and J 2 bases; bases outside gene matches: 5. CDR3 sequence: CSASGTSGQETQYF. The CDR3 DNA reads as TGCAGCGCTTCCGGGACTAGCGGGCAAGAGACCCAGTACTTC.

This sequence joins TRBV10-1 and TRBJ2-5, with TRBD2 matching 8 bases. V gave up 11 bases and J gave up 4 bases; unmatched junction bases: 12. Per the germline V gene, CDR1 is WNHNN and CDR2 is SYGVQD (reference sequence). The CDR3 has 14 amino acids. Here the CDR3 DNA reads TGCGCCTCTTCGGGAGGGCCTTTGGGAGAGACCCAGTACTTC. Protein: CASSGGPLGETQYF.

This clone was detected once. J is TRBJ2-7 and V is TRBV19; TRBD1 might be the D (5 bases). Deletions cut 7 bases from V and 5 bases from J, with 18 bases between. Germline V gene lookup returns CDR1 LNHDA and CDR2 SQIVND (reference sequence). The CDR3 is made up of 14 amino acids. The chain's CDR3 is CASTPAQGAHEQYF. The CDR3 nucleotides read TGTGCCAGTACCCCGGCACAAGGGGCCCACGAGCAGTACTTC.

CDR3 loop: CASRGWTSGSPDTQYF. The CDR3 DNA reads TGTGCCAGCCGAGGATGGACTAGCGGGAGCCCAGATACGCAGTATTTT. This chain joins TRBV7-9 and TRBJ2-3, with 13 bases aligning to TRBD2. Per germline, CDR1 SEHNR and CDR2 FQNEAQ (reference sequence). The CDR3 is 16 amino acids. The junction had 9 bases not matched to a gene; V was cut back by 8 bases and J by 4 bases.

This clone has just one count. J is TRBJ1-2 and V is TRBV2; 9 bases match TRBD1. The CDR3 consists of 16 residues. Germline trimming cut 7 bases from V and 1 base from J; bases unmatched to any gene: 10. Germline CDR1 SNHLY, CDR2 FYNNEI. CDR3 amino acids: CASTLDRGNGNYGYTF. The DNA for the CDR3 is TGTGCCAGCACCTTGGACAGGGGAAACGGTAACTATGGCTACACCTTC.

V and J are TRBV10-1 and TRBJ2-5, with D possibly matching TRBD2 (6 bases). Deletions cut 6 bases from V and 10 bases from J, with 21 bases between. Germline V gives CDR1 WNHNN, CDR2 SYGVQD (reference sequence). The CDR3 consists of 14 residues. Here the CDR3 DNA reads TGCGCCAGCAGCAGGCGAGGGGCGGAGGGGCACCAGTACTTC. Translating gives CASSRRGAEGHQYF.

This chain links TRBV20-1 with TRBJ2-5, with D possibly TRBD1 on 6 matching bases. This CDR3 is built from 11 residues. The germline V and J ends were trimmed by 3 bases and 10 bases, with 12 bases remaining between them. Germline V lookup: CDR1 DFQATT, CDR2 SNEGSKA (reference sequence). The CDR3 DNA is TGCAGTGCTAGGGGGACATCAGACCAGTACTTC. Residues: CSARGTSDQYF.

The table lists this clone with a few counts. The CDR3 region is CASSLRENYGYTF. CDR3 in DNA: TGTGCCAGCAGTTTACGGGAAAACTATGGCTACACCTTC. This chain joins TRBV27 and TRBJ1-2; D is unclear. This CDR3 contains 13 residues. V lost 2 bases and J lost 2, with 6 bases in between. Looked up from germline, CDR1 is MNHEY and CDR2 is SMNVEV (reference sequence).

This chain connects TRBV19 to TRBJ1-5, with 7 bases fitting TRBD1. V was clipped by 4 bases and J by 3 bases; unmatched bases: 3. Per the germline V gene, CDR1 is LNHDA and CDR2 is SQIVND (reference sequence). This CDR3 is built from 14 residues. The CDR3 spells CASSNTGDNQPQHF. In nucleotides, the CDR3 is TGTGCCAGTAGTAATACAGGGGACAATCAGCCCCAGCATTTT.

The V call is TRBV28, the J call TRBJ2-7; no firm D call. Trimming cost V 7 bases and J 2 bases, with 9 bases left between them. The CDR3 is 12 residues long. CDR1 is MDHEN, CDR2 SYDVKM, per germline. The CDR3 loop is CASTLPPYEQYV. The CDR3 coding sequence is TGTGCCAGCACTCTCCCCCCCTACGAGCAGTACGTC.

The V gene is TRBV5-4, the J gene TRBJ2-5; 7 bases fit TRBD2. The CDR3 covers 16 residues. V shed 4 bases and J 2 bases; nucleotides not matched to a gene: 11. CDR1 and CDR2 from the germline V gene are SGHNT and YYREEE (reference sequence). The chain's CDR3 is CASSHKSSGEQETQYF. The DNA of the CDR3 is TGTGCCAGCAGCCACAAGTCGAGCGGGGAGCAAGAGACCCAGTACTTC.